The entry below describes one T cell receptor (beta chain). The antigen is not known. The sample originates from a study of cytomegalovirus exposure and HLA in healthy donors. Study-wide points: Productive status was seen about 90% or about 30% of the time for most TCR beta V segments in an earlier analysis.

The PCR employed 60 Vbeta primers together with 13 Jbeta primers. Repertoires were generated with immunoSEQ multiplex PCR, while TCRdb's copy carries only in-frame clones and drops some. There are 150,000 to 200,000 clones in the sample; around 84% occur only once, and 1.5% to 2.5% lies in the top ten. The CDR3 extends over 15 amino acids. V lost 8 bases to trimming and J lost 7 bases, with 23 bases between them. Per the germline V gene, CDR1 is SEHNR and CDR2 is FQNEAQ (reference sequence). The chain combines TRBV7-9 with TRBJ1-2; the D gene is possibly TRBD1 (5 bases). This sequence was found in a man between 18 and 29 years old in good health and CMV-seronegative. Material for sequencing was PBMCs. The CDR3 sequence: CASGPSRDFTAGYTF. The DNA for the CDR3 is TGTGCCAGCGGTCCATCCAGGGATTTTACTGCTGGCTACACCTTC.